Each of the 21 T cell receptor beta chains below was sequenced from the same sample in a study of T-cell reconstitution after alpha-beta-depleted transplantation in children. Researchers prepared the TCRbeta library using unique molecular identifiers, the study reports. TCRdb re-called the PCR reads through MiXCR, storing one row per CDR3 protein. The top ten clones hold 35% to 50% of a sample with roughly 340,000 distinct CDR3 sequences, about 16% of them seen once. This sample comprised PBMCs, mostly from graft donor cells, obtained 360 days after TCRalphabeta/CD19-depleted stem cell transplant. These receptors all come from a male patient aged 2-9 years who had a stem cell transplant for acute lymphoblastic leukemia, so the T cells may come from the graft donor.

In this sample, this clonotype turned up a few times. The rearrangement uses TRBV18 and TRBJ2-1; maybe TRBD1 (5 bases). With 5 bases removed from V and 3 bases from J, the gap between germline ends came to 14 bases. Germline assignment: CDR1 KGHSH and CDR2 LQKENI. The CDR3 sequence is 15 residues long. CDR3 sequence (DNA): TGTGCCAGCTCAAAAGGCAGGGCCGGCTACAATGAGCAGTTCTTC. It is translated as CASSKGRAGYNEQFF.

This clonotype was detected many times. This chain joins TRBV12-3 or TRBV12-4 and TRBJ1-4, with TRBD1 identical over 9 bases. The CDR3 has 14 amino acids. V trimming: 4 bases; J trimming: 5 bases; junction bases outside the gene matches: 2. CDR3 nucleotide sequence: TGTGCCAGCAGTTCCGGGACAGGGAATGAAAAACTGTTTTTT. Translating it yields CASSSGTGNEKLFF.

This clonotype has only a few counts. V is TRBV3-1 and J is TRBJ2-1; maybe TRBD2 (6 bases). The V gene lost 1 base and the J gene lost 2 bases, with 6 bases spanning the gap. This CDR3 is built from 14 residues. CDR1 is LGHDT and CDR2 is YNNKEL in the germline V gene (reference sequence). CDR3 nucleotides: TGTGCCAGCAGCCAAGGACTAGCCTACAATGAGCAGTTCTTC. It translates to CASSQGLAYNEQFF.

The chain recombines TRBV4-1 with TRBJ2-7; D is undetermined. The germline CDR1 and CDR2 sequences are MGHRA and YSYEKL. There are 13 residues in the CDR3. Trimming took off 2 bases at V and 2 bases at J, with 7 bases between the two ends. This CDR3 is CASSQRSAYEQYF. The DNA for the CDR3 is TGCGCCAGCAGCCAACGTTCGGCCTACGAGCAGTACTTC.

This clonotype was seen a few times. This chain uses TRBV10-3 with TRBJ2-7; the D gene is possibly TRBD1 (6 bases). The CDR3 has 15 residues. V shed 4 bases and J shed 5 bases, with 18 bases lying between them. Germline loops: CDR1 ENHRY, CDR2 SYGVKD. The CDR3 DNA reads TGTGCCATCAGTGGCAGATTAGGGGGAATCGACGAGCAGTACTTC. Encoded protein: CAISGRLGGIDEQYF.

The CDR3 DNA sequence: TGTGCCAGCAGTAGGCTAAGCTCCTACAATGAGCAGTTCTTC. As protein: CASSRLSSYNEQFF. The V gene is TRBV12-3 or TRBV12-4, the J gene TRBJ2-1; no firm D call. The CDR3 runs 14 residues. The V and J ends lost 5 bases and 0 bases respectively, with 8 bases between them.

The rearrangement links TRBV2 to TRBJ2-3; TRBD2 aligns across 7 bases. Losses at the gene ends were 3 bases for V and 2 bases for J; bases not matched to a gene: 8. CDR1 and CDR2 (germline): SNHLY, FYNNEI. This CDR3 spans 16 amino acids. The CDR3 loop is CASSESLADPTDTQYF. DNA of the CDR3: TGTGCCAGCAGTGAGAGCCTAGCGGACCCCACAGATACGCAGTATTTT.

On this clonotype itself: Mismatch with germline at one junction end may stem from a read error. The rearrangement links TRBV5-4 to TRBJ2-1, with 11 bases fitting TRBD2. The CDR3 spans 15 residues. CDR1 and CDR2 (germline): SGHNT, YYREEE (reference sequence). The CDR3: CASSSRLAGYTEQFF. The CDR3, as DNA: TGTGCCAGCAGCTCCAGACTAGCGGGATACACTGAGCAGTTCTTC.

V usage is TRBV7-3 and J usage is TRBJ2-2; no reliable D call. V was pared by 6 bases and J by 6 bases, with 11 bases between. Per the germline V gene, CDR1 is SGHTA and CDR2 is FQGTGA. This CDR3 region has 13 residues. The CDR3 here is CASRVPASGELFF. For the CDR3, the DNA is TGTGCCAGCAGGGTGCCCGCGTCCGGGGAGCTGTTTTTT.

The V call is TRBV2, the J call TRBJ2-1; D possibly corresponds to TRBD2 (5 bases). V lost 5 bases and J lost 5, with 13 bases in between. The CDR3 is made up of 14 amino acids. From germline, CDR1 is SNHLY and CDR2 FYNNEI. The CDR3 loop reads CASSFLDGDNEQFF. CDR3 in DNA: TGTGCCAGCAGTTTCCTAGACGGGGACAATGAGCAGTTCTTC.

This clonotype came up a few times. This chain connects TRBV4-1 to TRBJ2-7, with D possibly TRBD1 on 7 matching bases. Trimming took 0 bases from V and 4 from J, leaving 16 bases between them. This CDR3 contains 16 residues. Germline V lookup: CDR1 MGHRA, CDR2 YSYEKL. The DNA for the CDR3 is TGCGCCAGCAGCCAAGAGGCTCAGGGGGGTTTTTACGAGCAGTACTTC. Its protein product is CASSQEAQGGFYEQYF.

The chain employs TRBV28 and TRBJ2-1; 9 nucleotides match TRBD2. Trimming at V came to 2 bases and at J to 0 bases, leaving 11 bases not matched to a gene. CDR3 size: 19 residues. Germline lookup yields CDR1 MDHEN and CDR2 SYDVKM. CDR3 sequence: CASSLGSGSSSFSYNEQFF. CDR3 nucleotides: TGTGCCAGCAGTTTAGGTAGCGGGAGCAGCTCTTTCTCCTACAATGAGCAGTTCTTC. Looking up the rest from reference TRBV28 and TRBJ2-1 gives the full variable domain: DVKVTQSSRYLVKRTGEKVFLECVQDMDHENMFWYRQDPGLGLRLIYFSYDVKMKEKGDIPEGYSVSREKKERFSLILESASTNQTSMYLCASSLGSGSSSFSYNEQFFGPGTRLTVL.

CDR3 region: CASTLVGQGYGYTF. CDR3 nucleotide sequence: TGTGCCAGCACCTTGGTGGGACAGGGCTATGGCTACACCTTC. V is TRBV12-3 or TRBV12-4 and J is TRBJ1-2; 9 positions match TRBD1. The V and J ends lost 7 bases and 4 bases, in that order; junction bases with no gene match: 7. This CDR3 comprises 14 residues.

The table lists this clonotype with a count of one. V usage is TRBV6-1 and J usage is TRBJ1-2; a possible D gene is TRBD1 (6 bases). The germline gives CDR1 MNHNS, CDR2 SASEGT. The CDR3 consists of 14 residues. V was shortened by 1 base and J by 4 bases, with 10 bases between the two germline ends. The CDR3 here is CASSEEDRFYGYTF. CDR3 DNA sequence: TGTGCCAGCAGTGAAGAAGACAGGTTCTATGGCTACACCTTC.

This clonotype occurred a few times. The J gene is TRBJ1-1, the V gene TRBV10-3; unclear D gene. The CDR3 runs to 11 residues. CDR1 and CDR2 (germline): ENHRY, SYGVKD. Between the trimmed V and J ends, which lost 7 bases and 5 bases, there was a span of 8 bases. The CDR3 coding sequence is TGTGCCATCAAGATGGGGACTGAAGCTTTCTTT. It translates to CAIKMGTEAFF.

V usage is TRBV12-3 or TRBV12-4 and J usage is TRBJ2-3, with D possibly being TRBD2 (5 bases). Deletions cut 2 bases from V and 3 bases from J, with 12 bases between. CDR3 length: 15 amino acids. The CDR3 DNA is TGTGCCAGCAGTTTAATGTACGGGGTAACAGATACGCAGTATTTT. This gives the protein CASSLMYGVTDTQYF.

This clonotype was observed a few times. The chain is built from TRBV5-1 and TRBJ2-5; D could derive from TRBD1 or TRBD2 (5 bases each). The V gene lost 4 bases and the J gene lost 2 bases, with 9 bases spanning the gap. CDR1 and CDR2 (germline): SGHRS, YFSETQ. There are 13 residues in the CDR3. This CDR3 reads CASSRDDQETQYF. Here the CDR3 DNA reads TGCGCCAGCAGCCGGGACGATCAAGAGACCCAGTACTTC.

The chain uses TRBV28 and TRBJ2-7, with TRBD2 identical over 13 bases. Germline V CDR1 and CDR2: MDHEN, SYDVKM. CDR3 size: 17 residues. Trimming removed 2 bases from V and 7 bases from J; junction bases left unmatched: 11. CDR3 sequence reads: CASSLRALAGGPWEQYF. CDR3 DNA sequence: TGTGCCAGCAGTTTACGAGCACTAGCGGGAGGGCCTTGGGAGCAGTACTTC.

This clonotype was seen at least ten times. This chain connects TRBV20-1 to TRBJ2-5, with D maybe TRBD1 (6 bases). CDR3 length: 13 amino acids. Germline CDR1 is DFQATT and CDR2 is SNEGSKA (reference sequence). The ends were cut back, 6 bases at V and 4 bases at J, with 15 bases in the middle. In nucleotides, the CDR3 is TGCAGTGCCGAAAGCAGGGGCGCAGAGACCCAGTACTTC. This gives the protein CSAESRGAETQYF.

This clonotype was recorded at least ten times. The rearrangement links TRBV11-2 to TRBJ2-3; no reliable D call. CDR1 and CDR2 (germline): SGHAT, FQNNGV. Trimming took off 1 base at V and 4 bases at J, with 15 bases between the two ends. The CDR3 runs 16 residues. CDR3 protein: CASSLGARPPSDTQYF. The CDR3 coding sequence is TGTGCCAGCAGCTTAGGGGCGCGGCCGCCTTCAGATACGCAGTATTTT.

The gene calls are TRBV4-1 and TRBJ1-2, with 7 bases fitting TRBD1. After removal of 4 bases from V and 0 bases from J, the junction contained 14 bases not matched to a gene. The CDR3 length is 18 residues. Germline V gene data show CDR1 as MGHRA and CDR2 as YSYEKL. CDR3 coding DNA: TGCGCCAGCAGCCTCCTGGCTGGCAGGGGGAAGCCTAACTATGGCTACACCTTC. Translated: CASSLLAGRGKPNYGYTF.